One T cell receptor beta chain is described in this entry. In the original analysis: Quantification of nucleated cells was approximated via reference gene primer amplification. Assay used: immunoSEQ multiplex PCR; TCRdb lists only in-frame clones, some missing. V and J calls plus clone size are reproduced from that table; the DNA served to infer D and trimming. Of 110,000 or so clones listed, over 75% are singletons. The data stem from a study of blood T cell repertoires in COVID-19. Study-level background: The study drew acute and convalescent COVID-19 samples from the United States, Italy and Spain. Sample material is recorded as cDNA or gDNA derived from T cells, B-cell-depleted T cells, or PBMCs.

V gave up 4 bases and J gave up 6 bases; unmatched junction bases: 11. The CDR3 consists of 16 residues. Germline V lookup: CDR1 ENHRY, CDR2 SYGVKD. What was sequenced was peripheral blood. The rearrangement uses TRBV10-3 and TRBJ1-2; 10 bases are shared with TRBD1. This TCR was recovered from a man aged 55 to 70 with acute or convalescent COVID-19. The CDR3: CAISVGSKDRGNGYTF. As DNA, the CDR3 is TGTGCCATCAGTGTCGGATCGAAGGACAGGGGGAATGGCTACACCTTC.